This T cell receptor beta chain derives from a study of regulatory T cells in long-lasting Graves disease. CDR1 and CDR2 (germline): GTSNPN, SVGIG (reference sequence). The CDR3 covers 15 residues. Deletions cut 2 bases from V and 7 bases from J, with 15 bases between. Indicated time point: newly diagnosed GD, antithyroid drugs for less than 3 months. Researchers made the TCR library from RNA that was extracted from PBMCs. Relying on iRepertoire HTBI primers and Arm-PCR of CDR3 regions, the team built TCR beta libraries. TCRdb reanalysed the multiplex PCR reads using MiXCR and keeps one entry per CDR3 protein. Of about 540,000 distinct CDR3 sequences in the sample, around an eighth were seen once. Notes on the study in general: Persistent Graves' patients showed a TCR diversity that was lower than that of newly diagnosed ones.

This clonotype came up a few times. Its antigen is as yet unknown. The data also belong to a second study, concerning T cells in Graves' hyperthyroidism and ophthalmopathy. This second study says: A first-round RT-PCR of the TCR CDR3 used the HTBI primer set.

This specimen was peripheral blood mononuclear cells (PBMCs), taken at new diagnosis, from a patient treated with antithyroid drugs. V and J are TRBV30 and TRBJ1-6; D remains ambiguous. The sequence was collected from a man aged 25-40 years with Graves disease. Here the CDR3 reads CAWSLESFRNSPLHF. The CDR3 nucleotides are TGTGCCTGGAGTCTGGAGAGTTTTCGCAATTCACCCCTCCACTTT.